The 4 T cell receptor beta chains presented below share a single source sample, sequenced in a study of blood T cell repertoires in COVID-19. Produced via immunoSEQ multiplex PCR; TCRdb's table is partial and in-frame only. The profile shows about 290,000 clones, 85% of them singletons. The material sequenced was peripheral blood. These receptors were obtained from a woman in her fifties or sixties with active or convalescent COVID-19.

This clone was detected only once. The CDR3 reads CASSRRTGFNEQFF. The DNA of the CDR3 is TGTGCCAGCAGTAGACGGACAGGGTTCAATGAGCAGTTCTTC. The rearrangement links TRBV27 to TRBJ2-1, with TRBD1 identical over 8 bases. Germline values: CDR1 MNHEY, CDR2 SMNVEV (reference sequence). The CDR3 loop spans 14 amino acids. J lost 6 bases, V lost 5 bases, and 6 bases had no gene match.

The rearrangement joins TRBV7-3 to TRBJ2-5, with TRBD1 matching over 7 bases. The CDR3 sequence is 12 residues long. The germline V gene has CDR1 SGHTA and CDR2 FQGTGA. J was trimmed by 7 bases and V by 5 bases; bases with no gene match: 4. The CDR3 DNA reads TGTGCCAGCAGCCTCAACAGGGGGACCCAGTACTTC. It codes for CASSLNRGTQYF.

This clone showed up just once. This rearrangement joins TRBV6-5 to TRBJ2-3, with D unclear. The V gene lost 7 bases and the J gene lost 2 bases, with 13 bases spanning the gap. The CDR3 is made up of 14 amino acids. CDR1 MNHEY and CDR2 SVGAGI come from the germline V gene. The CDR3 protein is CASIPQPSTDTQYF. The CDR3 bases are TGTGCCAGCATCCCACAGCCATCCACAGATACGCAGTATTTT.

The V gene is TRBV29-1, the J gene TRBJ1-1; D perhaps matches TRBD1 (6 bases). This CDR3 spans 12 amino acids. V was shortened by 8 bases and J by 8 bases, with 18 bases between the two germline ends. Germline lookup yields CDR1 SQVTM and CDR2 ANQGSEA. The CDR3: CSSSWGPQEAFF. The CDR3, as DNA: TGCAGCTCCAGTTGGGGGCCCCAGGAAGCTTTCTTT.